Presented here are 2 T cell receptor beta chains from one specimen sequenced in a study of blood T cells in healthy people across ages. The authors ran a second PCR of 7 to 11 cycles using a sample-barcoded 5' primer and a J-beta primer mix. TCRdb recomputed calls from the 5' RACE reads with MiXCR, one row per CDR3 protein. The sample records approximately 960,000 distinct CDR3 sequences, roughly 28% being singletons. This sample also appeared in a second study, on T cells of mothers and their children.

Material for sequencing was blood. Every receptor here comes from a woman aged 40 to 50 in good health.

This clonotype was seen only once. The gene calls are TRBV29-1 and TRBJ2-5; 12 nucleotides match TRBD1. The J call is doubtful: the DNA matches TRBJ2-7 better. The CDR3 loop spans 14 amino acids. Germline V gives CDR1 SQVTM, CDR2 ANQGSEA. The CDR3 DNA reads as TGCAGCGTTGAGGGGACAGGGGGCGAGTACGAGCAGTACTTC. Its translation is CSVEGTGGEYEQYF.

On this clonotype itself: A single base separates this from a much larger clone, so it may be a read error. Because it lacks the conserved phenylalanine or tryptophan at the end, this CDR3 is likely a read error. V usage is TRBV12-3 or TRBV12-4 and J usage is TRBJ2-3, with 10 bases lining up with TRBD1. The CDR3 extends over 15 amino acids. Germline trimming cut 2 bases from V and 8 bases from J; bases unmatched to any gene: 7. The CDR3 sequence: CASSLSRQGAGTQYS. The DNA for the CDR3 is TGTGCCAGCAGTTTAAGTCGACAGGGGGCCGGTACGCAGTATTCT.